The TCR beta chain described here comes from a study of T cell clones after liver transplantation. Study as a whole: Until 12-24 months post-transplant, subjects got standard immunosuppression and no induction.

The germline gives CDR1 LNHDA, CDR2 SQIVND (reference sequence). The CDR3 contains 15 residues. V lost 3 bases and J lost 1, with 10 bases in between. Study-wide results and limits: A larger donor-reactive than third-party decline suggested partial antigen-specific deletion. Migration into the graft, not deletion, may explain lost graft donor-reactive T cells.

Note on this clone: The target antigen is unknown.

Assay: immunoSEQ multiplex PCR; the TCRdb copy retains only in-frame clones and omits some. The sample includes about 45,000 clones, more than 70% of them seen just once. Sample: CD4+ T cells from blood, taken 24 months after liver transplant. The sequence was obtained from a human patient who received a liver transplant. A share of the T cells may be of graft donor origin. This rearrangement joins TRBV19 to TRBJ2-1; weak D call: TRBD2 (5 bases). CDR3 nucleotide sequence: TGTGCCAGTAGTATCAGCGGCCAATCCTACAATGAGCAGTTCTTC. Protein sequence: CASSISGQSYNEQFF.